These 13 T cell receptor beta chains came from one sample sequenced in a study of cytomegalovirus exposure and HLA in healthy donors. PCR primers comprised 60 Vbeta and 13 Jbeta primers. TCRdb's table, derived via immunoSEQ multiplex PCR, lists solely in-frame clones and lacks some. This table holds about 180,000 clones, around 85% found once. Source material: PBMCs. Every receptor here comes from a boy younger than 10 in good health and CMV-seronegative.

The chain recombines TRBV5-1 with TRBJ2-1, with 9 bases identical to TRBD1. V lost 4 bases to trimming and J lost 7 bases; unmatched junction nucleotides: 12. The V gene's germline CDR1 is SGHRS and CDR2 YFSETQ. The CDR3 runs 16 residues. The CDR3 DNA sequence: TGCGCCAGCAGCCTGGGAATGGGGACAGGGCTTAATGAGCAGTTCTTC. It translates to CASSLGMGTGLNEQFF. Full variable domain (missing parts from reference TRBV5-1 and TRBJ2-1): KAGVTQTPRYLIKTRGQQVTLSCSPISGHRSVSWYQQTPGQGLQFLFEYFSETQRNKGNFPGRFSGRQFSNSRSEMNVSTLELGDSALYLCASSLGMGTGLNEQFFGPGTRLTVL.

V usage is TRBV30 and J usage is TRBJ1-3; D ambiguous. This CDR3 is 12 amino acids long. V dropped 5 bases and J dropped 0 bases, with 5 bases sitting between them. Germline-derived CDR1 and CDR2 are GTSNPN and SVGIG (reference sequence). In nucleotides, the CDR3 is TGTGCCTGGGACATCTCTGGAAACACCATATATTTT. It codes for CAWDISGNTIYF. The variable domain in full, completed from reference TRBV30 and TRBJ1-3, reads SQTIHQWPATLVQPVGSPLSLECTVEGTSNPNLYWYRQAAGRGLQLLFYSVGIGQISSEVPQNLSASRPQDRQFILSSKKLLLSDSGFYLCAWDISGNTIYFGEGSWLTVV.

This clone was picked up a small number of times. The gene calls are TRBV6-1 and TRBJ1-2; possibly TRBD1 for D (5 bases). Trimming left V 9 bases short and J 8 bases short, with 16 bases between. The germline CDR1 and CDR2 sequences are MNHNS and SASEGT. The length of the CDR3 is 12 residues. CDR3: CASQTVPMGYTF. CDR3 sequence (DNA): TGTGCCAGTCAGACAGTGCCAATGGGCTACACCTTC.

The CDR3 nucleotides read TGTGCCAGCAGCTTAGTTTCGGCAGGTTACAATGAGCAGTTCTTC. This translates into CASSLVSAGYNEQFF. V is TRBV7-8 and J is TRBJ2-1, with D unresolved. The CDR3 has 15 amino acids. Per the germline V gene, CDR1 is SGHVS and CDR2 is FQNEAQ. The V and J ends lost 1 base and 4 bases respectively, with 11 bases between them.

The chain couples TRBV28 to TRBJ1-1; tentative D call: TRBD1 (6 bases). This CDR3 contains 13 residues. Deletions cut 4 bases from V and 4 bases from J, with 10 bases between. CDR1 is MDHEN and CDR2 is SYDVKM in the germline V gene. The CDR3 reads CASSYRTVTEAFF. The CDR3, as DNA: TGTGCCAGCAGTTACCGGACAGTCACTGAAGCTTTCTTT. The full variable domain, in which reference TRBV28 and TRBJ1-1 provide the parts outside the CDR3, is DVKVTQSSRYLVKRTGEKVFLECVQDMDHENMFWYRQDPGLGLRLIYFSYDVKMKEKGDIPEGYSVSREKKERFSLILESASTNQTSMYLCASSYRTVTEAFFGQGTRLTVV.

This rearrangement joins TRBV6-6 to TRBJ1-4, with TRBD1 matching over 7 bases. The CDR3 runs 14 residues. CDR1 and CDR2 from the germline V gene are MNHNY and SVGAGI (reference sequence). V gave up 6 bases and J gave up 8 bases; unmatched junction bases: 9. The CDR3 region has the DNA TGTGCCAGCAGCTCGGGACAGACGGGAGAAAAACTGTTTTTT. This gives the protein CASSSGQTGEKLFF.

V usage is TRBV28 and J usage is TRBJ2-4, with D perhaps matching TRBD2 (6 bases). The CDR3 extends over 13 amino acids. The germline V and J ends were trimmed by 9 bases and 9 bases, with 18 bases remaining between them. Germline-derived CDR1 and CDR2 are MDHEN and SYDVKM. In DNA form, the CDR3 reads TGTGCCAGTAAAGCCCCTGGGGGGTCCATTCAGTACTTC. Protein product: CASKAPGGSIQYF.

The table lists this clone with a few counts. CDR3 protein: CASSWRWTGDEQYF. DNA for the CDR3: TGTGCCAGCAGTTGGAGGTGGACAGGAGACGAGCAGTACTTC. V is TRBV28 and J is TRBJ2-7; TRBD1 agrees at 7 bases. Germline loops: CDR1 MDHEN, CDR2 SYDVKM. V lost 4 bases and J lost 5; bases outside the gene matches: 8. This CDR3 contains 14 residues. Full variable domain (rest looked up from reference TRBV28 and TRBJ2-7): DVKVTQSSRYLVKRTGEKVFLECVQDMDHENMFWYRQDPGLGLRLIYFSYDVKMKEKGDIPEGYSVSREKKERFSLILESASTNQTSMYLCASSWRWTGDEQYFGPGTRLTVT.

The rearrangement joins TRBV5-1 to TRBJ1-2; maybe TRBD1 (5 bases). V was shortened by 4 bases and J by 7 bases, with 14 bases between the two germline ends. CDR3 length: 13 amino acids. The V gene's germline CDR1 is SGHRS and CDR2 YFSETQ. The CDR3 sequence: CASSTDQRGGYTF. CDR3 DNA sequence: TGCGCCAGCAGCACGGACCAAAGGGGTGGCTACACCTTC.

V is TRBV2 and J is TRBJ2-3; 9 nucleotides line up with TRBD2. This CDR3 comprises 15 residues. Trimming at V came to 3 bases and at J to 3 bases, leaving 4 bases not matched to a gene. Germline values: CDR1 SNHLY, CDR2 FYNNEI. The CDR3 DNA follows: TGTGCCAGCAGTGAGGGAGCGGGAGGAACAGATACGCAGTATTTT. Protein sequence: CASSEGAGGTDTQYF.

This chain connects TRBV28 to TRBJ1-1; D is perhaps TRBD1 (5 bases). Trimming left V 3 bases short and J 6 bases short, with 11 bases between. The germline V gene has CDR1 MDHEN and CDR2 SYDVKM. The CDR3 contains 13 residues. The CDR3 sequence: CASSFRVGSEAFF. CDR3 coding DNA: TGTGCCAGCAGTTTCAGGGTAGGGTCTGAAGCTTTCTTT.

The CDR3: CASSPVGTGGYGYTF. DNA for the CDR3: TGTGCCAGCTCACCGGTCGGGACAGGGGGCTATGGCTACACCTTC. The rearrangement uses TRBV18 and TRBJ1-2; 11 bases align to TRBD1. Germline V gene data show CDR1 as KGHSH and CDR2 as LQKENI. J was trimmed by 4 bases and V by 3 bases; bases with no gene match: 4. The CDR3 runs 15 residues.

The rearrangement links TRBV6-1 to TRBJ1-1; D is possibly TRBD1 (6 bases). The V end was cut by 5 bases, the J end by 1 base, with 11 bases between. The V gene's germline CDR1 is MNHNS and CDR2 SASEGT. The CDR3 spans 14 residues. The chain's CDR3 is CASSLDRQNTEAFF. The CDR3 DNA follows: TGTGCCAGCAGTCTCGACAGGCAGAACACTGAAGCTTTCTTT.